This TCR beta chain is from a study of blood T cells in healthy people across ages. Study-level findings and limits: TCR beta diversity per million T cells fell roughly linearly with age.

Primers used in a second PCR of roughly 6 to 11 cycles were a sample-barcoded 5' primer and a J-beta primer mix. TCRdb independently ran MiXCR on the 5' RACE reads; one entry per CDR3 protein. The table has 1.5 million to 2 million distinct CDR3 sequences, roughly two fifths seen once. V lost 6 bases to trimming and J lost 4 bases; unmatched junction nucleotides: 7. The CDR3 contains 14 residues. In germline, CDR1 is LGHDT, CDR2 YNNKEL (reference sequence). Each donor gave around 9.3 milliliters of peripheral blood. Worth noting for this clonotype: The antigen is undetermined.

The sample taken for sequencing was blood. This clonotype originated in a human donor in good health. J is TRBJ2-3 and V is TRBV3-1; 7 positions match TRBD2. CDR3 amino acids: CASSLLARADTQYF. CDR3 nucleotide sequence: TGTGCCAGCAGTTTACTAGCGAGGGCAGATACGCAGTATTTT.